The rows below give T cell receptor beta chains drawn from one sample of a study of CD8 T cells in ankylosing spondylitis. TCRdb processed the 5' RACE reads anew with MiXCR; each CDR3 protein has one entry. The table has 200,000 to 300,000 distinct CDR3 sequences, over 9.5% seen once; the top ten hold roughly 2.5%. Material for sequencing was blood, either unsorted or a sorted T cell fraction (not recorded which). These receptors came from a male donor with ankylosing spondylitis or in good health (not recorded which). Each CDR3 is given with its conserved first and last residue. D genes are given only for firm matches. Only some rows state a clone size, as once, few, many or a class for expanded clones.

d_gene | abundance | j_gene | v_gene | CDR3aa | CDR3nt
TRBD1 | many | TRBJ1-3 | TRBV5-6 | CASRPRQGGNTIYF | TGTGCCAGCAGACCCCGACAGGGTGGAAACACCATATATTTT
NA | many | TRBJ2-5 | TRBV20-1 | CSADLRDGETQYF | TGCAGTGCTGACCTCCGGGATGGGGAGACCCAGTACTTC
NA | NA | TRBJ2-7 | TRBV7-2 | CASSLVQRYEQYF | TGTGCCAGCAGCTTAGTACAGCGCTACGAGCAGTACTTC
TRBD1 | many | TRBJ2-5 | TRBV7-9 | CASSILTGEETQYF | TGTGCCAGCAGCATTCTAACAGGGGAAGAGACCCAGTACTTC
NA | many | TRBJ2-5 | TRBV12-3/TRBV12-4 | CASSFGREETQYF | TGTGCCAGCAGTTTTGGGCGGGAAGAGACCCAGTACTTC
NA | few | TRBJ2-5 | TRBV7-9 | CASSLASSGTFQETQYF | TGTGCCAGCAGCTTAGCATCTAGTGGGACGTTCCAAGAGACCCAGTACTTC
TRBD1 | many | TRBJ1-2 | TRBV29-1 | CSVPPTGTGANYGYTF | TGCAGCGTCCCACCGACCGGGACAGGGGCTAACTATGGCTACACCTTC
TRBD2 | NA | TRBJ2-1 | TRBV5-1 | CASSLGTSGEQFF | TGCGCCAGCAGCTTGGGGACTAGCGGGGAGCAGTTCTTC
NA | many | TRBJ1-2 | TRBV7-8 | CASSLARQGLLGYTF | TGTGCCAGCAGCTTAGCGAGGCAGGGGCTTCTTGGCTACACCTTC
NA | many | TRBJ2-1 | TRBV12-3/TRBV12-4 | CASSLGPSSPFF | TGTGCCAGCAGTTTAGGGCCTTCCTCGCCGTTCTTC
NA | few | TRBJ2-1 | TRBV21-1 | CASSKDGLAGGPFIWINEQFF | TGTGCCAGCAGCAAAGATGGACTAGCGGGAGGGCCCTTTATTTGGATCAATGAGCAGTTCTTC
NA | many | TRBJ2-7 | TRBV5-1 | CASSPAGLGISYEQYF | TGCGCCAGCAGCCCGGCGGGACTGGGTATCTCCTACGAGCAGTACTTC
NA | many | TRBJ1-2 | TRBV29-1 | CSVEGPNILYGYTF | TGCAGCGTTGAAGGACCGAATATACTCTATGGCTACACCTTC
NA | NA | TRBJ2-7 | TRBV11-2 | CSSSLESSGSTTTYEQYF | TGTTCCAGCAGCTTAGAAAGTTCGGGGTCTACCACAACCTACGAGCAGTACTTC
NA | many | TRBJ1-1 | TRBV5-1 | CASSPLARNTMGTEAFF | TGCGCCAGCAGCCCATTGGCTAGAAACACGATGGGCACTGAAGCTTTCTTT
NA | many | TRBJ1-2 | TRBV11-2 | CASSLSGGYGYTF | TGTGCCAGCAGCTTAAGTGGAGGCTATGGCTACACCTTC
NA | many | TRBJ2-1 | TRBV20-1 | CSARAHYNEQFF | TGCAGTGCTAGGGCCCACTACAATGAGCAGTTCTTC
NA | few | TRBJ2-7 | TRBV20-1 | CSARWGASDYEQYF | TGCAGTGCTAGGTGGGGGGCCTCCGACTACGAGCAGTACTTC
NA | many | TRBJ2-3 | TRBV20-1 | CSAGPGSRGDTQYF | TGCAGTGCTGGACCCGGGAGCCGGGGCGATACGCAGTATTTT
NA | many | TRBJ1-5 | TRBV5-1 | CASSRTGESNQPQHF | TGCGCCAGCAGCCGGACGGGGGAAAGCAATCAGCCCCAGCATTTT
NA | many | TRBJ1-1 | TRBV29-1 | CSVVPLDTEAFF | TGCAGCGTTGTCCCGTTGGACACTGAAGCTTTCTTT
TRBD1 | many | TRBJ2-5 | TRBV29-1 | CSVGQGGETQYF | TGCAGCGTTGGACAGGGGGGGGAGACCCAGTACTTC
TRBD2 | NA | TRBJ2-1 | TRBV5-6 | CASSFPGTNNEQFF | TGTGCCAGCAGCTTCCCCGGGACTAACAATGAGCAGTTCTTC
NA | NA | TRBJ2-1 | TRBV12-3/TRBV12-4 | CASSPDYREQFF | TGTGCCAGCAGTCCCGATTACCGGGAGCAGTTCTTC
TRBD2 | many | TRBJ2-1 | TRBV9 | CASSYSGRISYNEQFF | TGTGCCAGCAGCTATAGCGGGAGGATCTCCTACAATGAGCAGTTCTTC
NA | few | TRBJ1-5 | TRBV7-8 | CASSLAAFPSNQPQHF | TGTGCCAGCAGCTTGGCAGCTTTTCCTAGCAATCAGCCCCAGCATTTT
NA | NA | TRBJ1-3 | TRBV2 | CASSEGVAGNTIYF | TGTGCCAGCAGTGAAGGAGTAGCTGGAAACACCATATATTTT
TRBD1 | few | TRBJ2-3 | TRBV6-1 | CASTQGQGFGDTQYF | TGTGCCAGCACCCAGGGACAGGGCTTCGGGGATACGCAGTATTTT
NA | many | TRBJ2-3 | TRBV20-1 | CSAPPGGSTDTQYF | TGCAGTGCTCCCCCAGGGGGGTCCACAGATACGCAGTATTTT
NA | many | TRBJ2-3 | TRBV30 | CAWSVPVTSTDTQYF | TGTGCCTGGAGTGTCCCCGTAACTAGCACAGATACGCAGTATTTT
NA | many | TRBJ2-5 | TRBV25-1 | CASSDWDLGLGGETQYF | TGTGCCAGCAGTGATTGGGACCTAGGACTCGGAGGAGAGACCCAGTACTTC
NA | many | TRBJ2-1 | TRBV5-1 | CASGSGTSNEQFF | TGCGCCAGCGGATCCGGGACCTCAAATGAGCAGTTCTTC
TRBD2 | many | TRBJ2-3 | TRBV18 | CASSPGLAGTTDTQYF | TGTGCCAGCTCACCGGGACTAGCGGGGACCACAGATACGCAGTATTTT
TRBD1 | NA | TRBJ2-5 | TRBV11-2 | CASSLEGGQGWQETQYF | TGTGCCAGCAGCTTAGAAGGGGGACAGGGTTGGCAAGAGACCCAGTACTTC
NA | many | TRBJ1-1 | TRBV7-9 | CACGGGERLMNTEAFF | TGTGCCTGCGGAGGGGGAGAACGACTGATGAACACTGAAGCTTTCTTT
NA | NA | TRBJ1-2 | TRBV29-1 | CSVDRQTNSSGYTF | TGCAGCGTTGACAGGCAGACGAATTCCTCTGGCTACACCTTC
TRBD1 | NA | TRBJ1-1 | TRBV5-4 | CASKQGQEVRRSEAFF | TGTGCCAGCAAACAGGGGCAAGAGGTTAGAAGGTCTGAAGCTTTCTTT
TRBD2 | NA | TRBJ2-3 | TRBV11-3 | CASSLGASGTTDTQYF | TGTGCCAGCAGCTTAGGCGCTAGCGGGACCACAGATACGCAGTATTTT
TRBD1 | NA | TRBJ2-5 | TRBV11-3 | CASSPRDRAETQYF | TGTGCCAGCAGCCCCCGGGACAGGGCAGAGACCCAGTACTTC
NA | NA | TRBJ2-1 | TRBV20-1 | CSAPIQGSGTYNEQFF | TGCAGTGCCCCGATTCAAGGCTCGGGGACATACAATGAGCAGTTCTTC
NA | many | TRBJ1-5 | TRBV6-1 | CASSEASPSPQHF | TGTGCCAGCAGTGAAGCGTCCCCTTCCCCCCAGCATTTT
TRBD1 | many | TRBJ1-1 | TRBV20-1 | CSASRPGGRAEAFF | TGCAGTGCTAGCAGGCCAGGGGGGAGGGCTGAAGCTTTCTTT
TRBD1 | many | TRBJ1-2 | TRBV5-1 | CASSGTGGVYGYTF | TGCGCCAGCAGCGGGACAGGGGGAGTCTATGGCTACACCTTC
NA | few | TRBJ2-3 | TRBV11-3 | CASSLWGKLATDTQYF | TGTGCCAGCAGCTTATGGGGGAAACTAGCCACAGATACGCAGTATTTT
NA | many | TRBJ2-5 | TRBV4-2 | CASSQEAQETQYF | TGTGCCAGCAGCCAAGAAGCCCAAGAGACCCAGTACTTC
NA | many | TRBJ2-1 | TRBV7-9 | CASSKTSEQFF | TGTGCCAGCAGCAAAACCAGTGAGCAGTTCTTC
NA | many | TRBJ2-5 | TRBV25-1 | CASSDTGRETQYF | TGTGCCAGCAGTGACACAGGAAGAGAGACCCAGTACTTC
TRBD2 | many | TRBJ2-1 | TRBV30 | CAWSVAGYNEQFF | TGTGCCTGGAGTGTAGCGGGATACAATGAGCAGTTCTTC